The 28 T cell receptor beta chains presented below share a single source sample, sequenced in a study of PD-1 blockade in classical Hodgkin lymphoma. Time point in this sample: cycle 4 day 1 (C4D1), after less than 7 weeks of nivolumab. Relapses following autologous stem cell transplantation were seen in all patients, with brentuximab vedotin exposure varying. Here immunoSEQ multiplex PCR was the method, and the copy in TCRdb shows in-frame clones only, minus some. The data contain fewer than 95,000 clones, 83% of them singletons. The sequencing here drew on peripheral blood mononuclear cells (PBMCs), taken before the fourth cycle of nivolumab. The origin of the receptors is a human donor with classical Hodgkin lymphoma.

This chain joins TRBV27 and TRBJ1-2; D is unresolved. The CDR3 totals 15 residues. CDR1 and CDR2 from the germline V gene are MNHEY and SMNVEV (reference sequence). V was trimmed by 6 bases and J by 2 bases, leaving 16 bases between them. The CDR3 DNA reads as TGTGCCAGCAGCAAGCTCACAAAACCAAACTATGGCTACACCTTC. It is translated as CASSKLTKPNYGYTF.

This clone showed up just once. The rearrangement uses TRBV19 and TRBJ2-3; TRBD2 aligns across 8 bases. The length of the CDR3 is 16 residues. Trimming at V came to 2 bases and at J to 0 bases, leaving 4 bases not matched to a gene. Germline CDR1 is LNHDA and CDR2 is SQIVND (reference sequence). CDR3 in amino acids: CASSIWPSGSTDTQYF. CDR3 DNA: TGTGCCAGTAGTATATGGCCTAGCGGGAGCACAGATACGCAGTATTTT.

The V and J genes are TRBV5-1 and TRBJ2-2; 8 nucleotides align to TRBD2. In germline, CDR1 is SGHRS, CDR2 YFSETQ. The CDR3 extends over 14 amino acids. Trimming at V came to 5 bases and at J to 3 bases, leaving 3 bases not matched to a gene. This CDR3 is CASRTSEYTGELFF. Written as DNA, the CDR3 is TGCGCCAGCAGGACTAGCGAATACACCGGGGAGCTGTTTTTT.

The chain recombines TRBV28 with TRBJ1-1, with no clear D. Germline-derived CDR1 and CDR2 are MDHEN and SYDVKM. Deletions cut 5 bases from V and 8 bases from J, with 15 bases between. The CDR3 has 13 residues. The CDR3, as DNA: TGTGCCAGCAGTCCCCCGGCGGGTTACGAAGCTTTCTTT. This gives the protein CASSPPAGYEAFF.

A few counts support this clone. The rearrangement links TRBV11-2 to TRBJ2-7; either TRBD1 or TRBD2 may supply D (6 bases each). The CDR3 has 16 residues. Germline lookup yields CDR1 SGHAT and CDR2 FQNNGV. Trimming took 5 bases from V and 1 from J, leaving 18 bases between them. The CDR3 nucleotides read TGTGCCAGCAGCCACTTGGGGGGCAGAATTTCCTACGAGCAGTACTTC. Translation gives CASSHLGGRISYEQYF.

The chain recombines TRBV5-8 with TRBJ2-7; 7 bases agree with TRBD1. Germline CDR1 is SGHTS and CDR2 is YDEGEE. This CDR3 is built from 15 residues. Germline trimming cut 4 bases from V and 2 bases from J; bases unmatched to any gene: 9. The CDR3 here is CASSLTGKGAYEQYF. The CDR3 nucleotides are TGTGCCAGCAGCCTGACAGGGAAGGGGGCCTACGAGCAGTACTTC. The whole variable domain, remainder taken from reference TRBV5-8 and TRBJ2-7, is EAGVTQSPTHLIKTRGQQATLRCSPISGHTSVYWYQQALGLGLQFLLWYDEGEERNRGNFPPRFSGRQFPNYSSELNVNALELEDSALYLCASSLTGKGAYEQYFGPGTRLTVT.

CDR3 DNA sequence: TGCGCCAGCAGCCCGGACGGACAGGGGATTAATGAAAAACTGTTTTTT. Its translation: CASSPDGQGINEKLFF. The chain couples TRBV5-1 to TRBJ1-4; 9 bases fit TRBD1. V dropped 4 bases and J dropped 4; count of bases not matched to a gene: 8. Germline V gives CDR1 SGHRS, CDR2 YFSETQ. This CDR3 spans 16 amino acids. Variable domain in full (rest from reference TRBV5-1 and TRBJ1-4): KAGVTQTPRYLIKTRGQQVTLSCSPISGHRSVSWYQQTPGQGLQFLFEYFSETQRNKGNFPGRFSGRQFSNSRSEMNVSTLELGDSALYLCASSPDGQGINEKLFFGSGTQLSVL.

This rearrangement joins TRBV7-3 to TRBJ2-2, with D perhaps matching TRBD2 (6 bases). This CDR3 spans 16 amino acids. V was clipped by 8 bases and J by 3 bases, with 19 bases between them. CDR1 is SGHTA, CDR2 FQGTGA, per germline. The CDR3 here is CASAPPGLEHTGELFF. The CDR3 coding sequence is TGTGCCAGCGCCCCCCCGGGACTCGAGCACACCGGGGAGCTGTTTTTT.

This clone was counted only a few times. The rearrangement links TRBV18 to TRBJ2-1; weak D call: TRBD2 (5 bases). In germline, CDR1 is KGHSH, CDR2 LQKENI. This CDR3 region has 13 residues. V dropped 3 bases and J dropped 7 bases, with 10 bases sitting between them. CDR3 DNA: TGTGCCAGCTCACCCCTAGCCGGGAATGAGCAGTTCTTC. Residues: CASSPLAGNEQFF.

The gene calls are TRBV7-9 and TRBJ2-3; D is perhaps TRBD2 (6 bases). V gave up 2 bases and J gave up 1 base, with 10 bases separating them. Per the germline V gene, CDR1 is SEHNR and CDR2 is FQNEAQ (reference sequence). The length of the CDR3 is 15 residues. In nucleotides, the CDR3 is TGTGCCAGCAGCTTATTGGGCGGGGGCACAGATACGCAGTATTTT. Protein: CASSLLGGGTDTQYF.

The J gene is TRBJ2-7, the V gene TRBV19; a weak D match, TRBD2 (5 bases). CDR1 LNHDA and CDR2 SQIVND come from the germline V gene (reference sequence). The ends were cut back, 6 bases at V and 7 bases at J, with 19 bases in the middle. This CDR3 comprises 14 residues. The CDR3: CASREGGRFSEQYF. As DNA, the CDR3 is TGTGCCAGTAGAGAGGGCGGTCGGTTTTCGGAGCAGTACTTC.

This clone has more than one count but fewer than ten. The CDR3 is CASSLGRGYSNQPQHF. For the CDR3, the DNA is TGTGCCAGCAGCTTGGGGCGGGGATATAGCAATCAGCCCCAGCATTTT. This rearrangement joins TRBV5-8 to TRBJ1-5, with unresolved D. Germline V gene data show CDR1 as SGHTS and CDR2 as YDEGEE. The CDR3 spans 16 residues. Trimming removed 0 bases from V and 0 bases from J, with 10 bases in between. The entire variable domain, with the rest obtained from reference TRBV5-8 and TRBJ1-5, is as follows: EAGVTQSPTHLIKTRGQQATLRCSPISGHTSVYWYQQALGLGLQFLLWYDEGEERNRGNFPPRFSGRQFPNYSSELNVNALELEDSALYLCASSLGRGYSNQPQHFGDGTRLSIL.

This rearrangement joins TRBV27 to TRBJ2-7; D unclear. Germline CDR1 and CDR2: MNHEY and SMNVEV (reference sequence). The CDR3 is 13 amino acids. V lost 6 bases and J lost 1, with 10 bases in between. The CDR3 loop reads CASRRAPSYEQYF. Written as DNA, the CDR3 is TGTGCCAGCAGACGGGCCCCATCCTACGAGCAGTACTTC.

This rearrangement joins TRBV4-1 to TRBJ1-2; 8 nucleotides line up with TRBD1. The ends lost 0 bases at V and 8 bases at J; junction bases unmatched: 5. The CDR3 covers 14 residues. Germline CDR1 is MGHRA and CDR2 is YSYEKL. The CDR3 spells CASSQEGQGRGYTF. The CDR3 DNA reads TGCGCCAGCAGCCAAGAAGGACAGGGCAGAGGCTACACCTTC.

The chain is built from TRBV7-9 and TRBJ2-7; D perhaps matches TRBD1 (5 bases). CDR3 size: 15 residues. CDR1 and CDR2 from the germline V gene are SEHNR and FQNEAQ (reference sequence). V was clipped by 5 bases and J by 1 base, with 15 bases between them. The CDR3 region is CASSLDSAGSYEQYF. CDR3 sequence (DNA): TGTGCCAGCAGCCTCGACAGTGCAGGGTCCTACGAGCAGTACTTC.

The chain is built from TRBV28 and TRBJ2-2, with 7 bases matching TRBD1. The CDR3 is 14 residues long. Germline CDR1 MDHEN, CDR2 SYDVKM. Trimming took 4 bases from V and 7 from J; bases not matched to a gene: 6. CDR3 nucleotide sequence: TGTGCCAGCAGTTCCTACAGGGGAGTCGGGGAGCTGTTTTTT. It translates to CASSSYRGVGELFF. Full variable domain (rest looked up from reference TRBV28 and TRBJ2-2): DVKVTQSSRYLVKRTGEKVFLECVQDMDHENMFWYRQDPGLGLRLIYFSYDVKMKEKGDIPEGYSVSREKKERFSLILESASTNQTSMYLCASSSYRGVGELFFGEGSRLTVL.

The CDR3: CAWSVPGRETQYF. DNA of the CDR3: TGTGCCTGGAGTGTACCGGGGAGGGAGACCCAGTACTTC. This rearrangement joins TRBV30 to TRBJ2-5; tentatively, D is TRBD2 (6 bases). Germline V gene lookup returns CDR1 GTSNPN and CDR2 SVGIG (reference sequence). V was clipped by 0 bases and J by 5 bases, with 10 bases between them. The CDR3 runs to 13 residues. Full variable domain (outside the CDR3, taken from reference TRBV30 and TRBJ2-5): SQTIHQWPATLVQPVGSPLSLECTVEGTSNPNLYWYRQAAGRGLQLLFYSVGIGQISSEVPQNLSASRPQDRQFILSSKKLLLSDSGFYLCAWSVPGRETQYFGPGTRLLVL.

The J gene is TRBJ1-1, the V gene TRBV25-1; D uncertain. Trimming stripped 5 bases from V and 0 bases from J, with 7 bases between. The germline CDR1 and CDR2 sequences are MGHDK and SYGVNS. CDR3 length: 13 residues. CDR3 in DNA: TGTGCCAGCAGTTACGGTTTGAACACTGAAGCTTTCTTT. Its protein product is CASSYGLNTEAFF. The whole variable domain, filled in from reference TRBV25-1 and TRBJ1-1, reads EADIYQTPRYLVIGTGKKITLECSQTMGHDKMYWYQQDPGMELHLIHYSYGVNSTEKGDLSSESTVSRIRTEHFPLTLESARPSHTSQYLCASSYGLNTEAFFGQGTRLTVV.

The genes are TRBV19 and TRBJ2-2, with 8 bases that match TRBD2. Germline CDR1 LNHDA, CDR2 SQIVND (reference sequence). V shed 9 bases, J shed 9 bases, and the junction held 3 bases outside the gene matches. This CDR3 has 11 amino acids. This CDR3 reads CASQREWELFF. DNA of the CDR3: TGTGCCAGCCAGCGGGAGTGGGAGCTGTTTTTT.

The V and J genes are TRBV21-1 and TRBJ1-5; the D segment call TRBD1 is taken from the table without a DNA check. TRBV21-1 is tagged as a pseudogene. The CDR3 covers 15 residues. In DNA, the CDR3 is TGTGCCAGCAGCAAAATGACAGGGGCGGAGAAGCCCCAGCATTTT. Translation gives CASSKMTGAEKPQHF.

The V and J genes are TRBV2 and TRBJ2-5; 8 nucleotides line up with TRBD2. V lost 7 bases to trimming and J lost 4 bases; unmatched junction nucleotides: 8. The germline V gene encodes CDR1 SNHLY and CDR2 FYNNEI. The CDR3 is made up of 14 amino acids. The CDR3 DNA reads TGTGCCAGCAACCCCCGGGCGGGAGGAGAGACCCAGTACTTC. Translated, it gives CASNPRAGGETQYF.

The chain has TRBV5-1 and TRBJ2-2, with 8 nucleotides matching TRBD1. There are 14 residues in the CDR3. V gave up 0 bases and J gave up 7 bases; unmatched junction bases: 2. Germline lookup yields CDR1 SGHRS and CDR2 YFSETQ. The CDR3 DNA follows: TGCGCCAGCAGCTTGGCAGGGGGCAACGGGGAGCTGTTTTTT. Protein sequence: CASSLAGGNGELFF.

The chain uses TRBV27 and TRBJ2-7, with 11 bases identical to TRBD1. This CDR3 contains 15 residues. Germline V CDR1 and CDR2: MNHEY, SMNVEV (reference sequence). Unmatched junction bases numbered 4, after V lost 6 bases and J lost 0 bases. In DNA form, the CDR3 reads TGTGCCAGCAGCCCGGACAGGGGGCGCTCCTACGAGCAGTACTTC. Amino acid sequence: CASSPDRGRSYEQYF.

This chain uses TRBV27 with TRBJ2-2; the D is unclear. This CDR3 spans 12 amino acids. Germline V gene lookup returns CDR1 MNHEY and CDR2 SMNVEV (reference sequence). Trimming cost V 5 bases and J 7 bases, with 8 bases left between them. The CDR3 here is CASSPRVGELFF. The CDR3 coding sequence is TGTGCCAGCAGTCCCCGGGTCGGGGAGCTGTTTTTT.

The rearrangement uses TRBV7-8 and TRBJ1-5; 7 bases are a match to TRBD1. CDR1 is SGHVS and CDR2 is FQNEAQ in the germline V gene. The CDR3 runs to 16 residues. The V gene end was trimmed by 2 bases and the J gene end by 4 bases; junction bases not matched to a gene: 8. The CDR3 DNA is TGTGCCAGCAGCTTACAGGGACAGCCAAAAAATCAGCCCCAGCATTTT. Translating it yields CASSLQGQPKNQPQHF.

This clone was found once. The genes are TRBV4-2 and TRBJ2-2, with 7 bases aligning to TRBD2. V was clipped by 0 bases and J by 5 bases; unmatched bases: 6. The CDR3 contains 16 residues. The germline CDR1 and CDR2 sequences are LGHNA and YNFKEQ. CDR3 loop: CASSQESSGMTGELFF. Here the CDR3 DNA reads TGTGCCAGCAGCCAAGAATCCAGCGGGATGACCGGGGAGCTGTTTTTT.

The V call is TRBV29-1, the J call TRBJ2-2; D gene ambiguous. Germline V gene sequence: CDR1 SQVTM, CDR2 ANQGSEA. The ends were cut back, 3 bases at V and 0 bases at J, with 11 bases in the middle. The CDR3 runs to 15 residues. CDR3 residues: CSVDPGGANTGELFF. The CDR3 DNA sequence: TGCAGCGTTGACCCAGGCGGAGCGAACACCGGGGAGCTGTTTTTT.

The chain combines TRBV7-9 with TRBJ2-7; possibly TRBD1 for D (5 bases). The CDR3 sequence is 15 residues long. V lost 5 bases to trimming and J lost 3 bases, with 17 bases between them. CDR1 and CDR2 (germline): SEHNR, FQNEAQ (reference sequence). CDR3 DNA: TGTGCCAGCAGCCCATATAGGACAACCGGCTACGAGCAGTACTTC. Protein product: CASSPYRTTGYEQYF. The variable domain in full, with the rest retrieved from reference TRBV7-9 and TRBJ2-7, is DTGVSQNPRHKITKRGQNVTFRCDPISEHNRLYWYRQTLGQGPEFLTYFQNEAQLEKSRLLSDRFSAERPKGSFSTLEIQRTEQGDSAMYLCASSPYRTTGYEQYFGPGTRLTVT.